Reported below is one TCR beta chain. Its antigen is unknown. Base qualities were left out, and no much larger clone turns up one base away. V loses 1 base of germline sequence and J loses 4 bases, and the interval between the two ends is 10 bases. The germline V gene (reference sequence) sets CDR1 to LNHNV and CDR2 to YYDKDF. The CDR3 spans 15 residues, from the cysteine through the phenylalanine. Of all the DNA, just the CDR3 is kept, 45 bases in frame from base 1. This specimen belongs to a study of identical twins (dated by TCRdb to the mid-2010s). Background on the whole study: To test whether fetal clonotypes persist, the study used deep sequencing on TCR alpha and beta repertoires from monozygotic twins, unrelated adults of various ages, and cord blood. Replicate twin experiments were performed at different times using different library preparation protocols to rule out contamination.

General conclusions and limits of the study: Compared with coincidental sharing between unrelated individuals, an excess of low generation-probability sequences was observed among out-of-frame TCR alpha sequences shared between twins. Invariant T cells such as MAIT and iNKT could partly confound zero-insertion analyses, although diverse VJ usage argued against such confounding for most clonotypes. Abundant cord blood beta clonotypes carried fewer insertions; young adult naive repertoires showed a weaker similar trend, while memory repertoires showed none. Recombination models systematically underestimated out-of-frame TCR alpha sharing in monozygotic twins but agreed with sharing between unrelated individuals. In beta out-of-frame sequences, excess twin sharing was weaker, because having fewer shared sequences lowered the signal-to-noise ratio. Because the same donors could not be followed over many years, the conclusions relied on cross-sectional statistical analysis.

Only healthy Caucasian donors were included. Miltenyi CD45RO+ enrichment and human naive T-cell isolation kits were used to isolate memory (CD45RO+) and naive T cells from PBMC. Library construction relied on 5' RACE. The instrument was an Illumina HiSeq 2000. Template switching added a universal primer binding site, and the final cDNA carried a unique molecular identifier that allowed TCR cDNA molecules to be counted accurately. Specific primers in the conserved constant-segment region were used to synthesize first-strand cDNA for TCR alpha and beta chains. To control for contamination, every cDNA library was double barcoded, receiving both a SMART-Mk sample barcode and Illumina barcodes. TruSeq adapter sequences along with Illumina sample barcodes were introduced in two successive PCR steps. Sequencing of the TCR alpha and beta cDNA libraries was done on the Illumina HiSeq platform using custom primers. As for the authors' bioinformatics: MiGEC was used to process raw reads and extract unique molecular identifiers, and MiXCR was used to find CDR3 positions. Recombination models were inferred per individual with the repgenHMM and IGoR tools using an EM algorithm. Shared clonotype analysis was performed with the tcR package in R, normalizing sharing by the product of cloneset sizes. To study raw recombination free of thymic and clonal selection effects, out-of-frame nonproductive sequences were analyzed. TCRdb took the public reads, trimmed them with fastp at Q25, ran MiXCR for clone calling and kept in-frame beta chains. Duplicate CDR3 protein sequences are folded into a single record with the most common DNA and genes. The V and J calls were determined by TCRdb, not by the authors. This sample comprises 200,000 to 300,000 distinct CDR3 sequences, roughly a tenth of them detected only once. Together, the top ten hold about 9.1% of the sample.

This clonotype was obtained from a man aged 45-60 years in good health. The rearranged chain carries TRBV15 and TRBJ2-2, with a tentative D gene TRBD2 over 5 matching bases. Input material: memory T cells sorted from blood. The cell subset or site label for this specimen denotes: CD45RO+ enriched T cells. The CDR3 is CATSRGAGLTGELFF. The DNA reads TGTGCCACCAGCAGAGGGGCGGGCCTCACCGGGGAGCTGTTTTTT.